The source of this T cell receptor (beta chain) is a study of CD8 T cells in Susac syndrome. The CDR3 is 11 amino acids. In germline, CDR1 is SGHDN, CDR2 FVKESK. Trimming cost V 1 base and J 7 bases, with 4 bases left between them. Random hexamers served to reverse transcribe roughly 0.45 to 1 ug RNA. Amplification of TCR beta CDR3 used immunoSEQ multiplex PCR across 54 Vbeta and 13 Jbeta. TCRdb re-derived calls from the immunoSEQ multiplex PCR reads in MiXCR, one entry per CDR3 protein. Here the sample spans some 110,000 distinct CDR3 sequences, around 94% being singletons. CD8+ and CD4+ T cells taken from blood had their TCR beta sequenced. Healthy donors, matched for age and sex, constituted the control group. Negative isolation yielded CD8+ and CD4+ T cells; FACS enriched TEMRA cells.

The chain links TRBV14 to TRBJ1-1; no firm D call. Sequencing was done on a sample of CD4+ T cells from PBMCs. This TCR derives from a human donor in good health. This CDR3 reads CASSQGIEAFF. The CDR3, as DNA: TGTGCCAGCAGCCAAGGGATTGAAGCTTTCTTT.